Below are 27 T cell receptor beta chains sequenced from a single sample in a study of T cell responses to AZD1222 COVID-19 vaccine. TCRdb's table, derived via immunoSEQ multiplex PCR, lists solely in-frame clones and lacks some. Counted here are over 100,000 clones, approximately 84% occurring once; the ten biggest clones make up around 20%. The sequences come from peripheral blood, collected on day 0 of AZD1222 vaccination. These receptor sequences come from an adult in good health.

The CDR3 reads CASTLSPPGREAFF. The CDR3 DNA is TGTGCCAGCACCCTATCCCCCCCGGGCCGTGAAGCTTTCTTT. The J gene is TRBJ1-1, the V gene TRBV7-9; D uncertain. The length of the CDR3 is 14 residues. Trimming pared 7 bases from V and 7 bases from J, leaving 19 bases between. Germline CDR1 SEHNR, CDR2 FQNEAQ (reference sequence).

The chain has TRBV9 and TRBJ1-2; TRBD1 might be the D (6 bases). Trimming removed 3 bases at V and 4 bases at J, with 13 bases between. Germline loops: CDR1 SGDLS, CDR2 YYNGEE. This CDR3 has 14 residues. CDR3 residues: CASSARTEVYGYTF. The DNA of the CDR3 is TGTGCCAGCAGCGCCCGGACAGAAGTCTATGGCTACACCTTC.

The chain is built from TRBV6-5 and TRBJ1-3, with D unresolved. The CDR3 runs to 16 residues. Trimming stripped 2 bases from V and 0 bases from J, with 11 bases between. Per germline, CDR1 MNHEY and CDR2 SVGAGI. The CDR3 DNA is TGTGCCAGCAGTTACGGTACGGGGTTCTCTGGAAACACCATATATTTT. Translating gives CASSYGTGFSGNTIYF.

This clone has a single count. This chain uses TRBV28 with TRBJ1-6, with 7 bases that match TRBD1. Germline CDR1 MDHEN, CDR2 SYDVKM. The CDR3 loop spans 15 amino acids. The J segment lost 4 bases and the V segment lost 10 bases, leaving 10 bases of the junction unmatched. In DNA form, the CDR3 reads TGTGCCACCACGCCACAGGGGCGTTATAATTCACCCCTCCACTTT. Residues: CATTPQGRYNSPLHF.

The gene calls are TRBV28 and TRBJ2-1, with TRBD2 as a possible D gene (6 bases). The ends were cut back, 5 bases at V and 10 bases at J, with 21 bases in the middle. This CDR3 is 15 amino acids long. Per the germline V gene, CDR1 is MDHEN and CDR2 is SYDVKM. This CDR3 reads CASSKTRVSPVEQFF. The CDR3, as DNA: TGTGCCAGCAGTAAGACTAGGGTATCTCCAGTGGAGCAGTTCTTC.

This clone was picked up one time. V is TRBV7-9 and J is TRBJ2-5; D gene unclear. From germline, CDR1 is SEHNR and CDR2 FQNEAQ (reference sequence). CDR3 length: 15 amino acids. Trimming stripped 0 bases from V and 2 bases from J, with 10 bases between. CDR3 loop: CASSLAARLQETQYF. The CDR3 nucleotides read TGTGCCAGCAGCTTAGCGGCCAGGCTGCAAGAGACCCAGTACTTC. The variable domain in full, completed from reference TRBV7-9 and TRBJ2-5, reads DTGVSQNPRHKITKRGQNVTFRCDPISEHNRLYWYRQTLGQGPEFLTYFQNEAQLEKSRLLSDRFSAERPKGSFSTLEIQRTEQGDSAMYLCASSLAARLQETQYFGPGTRLLVL.

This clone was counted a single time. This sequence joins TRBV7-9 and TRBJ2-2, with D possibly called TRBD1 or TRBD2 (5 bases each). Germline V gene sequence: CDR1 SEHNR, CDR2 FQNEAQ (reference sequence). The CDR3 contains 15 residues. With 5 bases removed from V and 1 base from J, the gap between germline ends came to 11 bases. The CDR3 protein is CASSPGAGNTGELFF. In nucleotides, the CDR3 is TGTGCCAGCAGCCCCGGGGCGGGGAACACCGGGGAGCTGTTTTTT. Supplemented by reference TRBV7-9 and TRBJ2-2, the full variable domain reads DTGVSQNPRHKITKRGQNVTFRCDPISEHNRLYWYRQTLGQGPEFLTYFQNEAQLEKSRLLSDRFSAERPKGSFSTLEIQRTEQGDSAMYLCASSPGAGNTGELFFGEGSRLTVL.

The CDR3 DNA sequence: TGTGCCAGCAGCTTTGGTGGGGGGAACACTGAAGCTTTCTTT. Amino acids: CASSFGGGNTEAFF. V usage is TRBV7-2 and J usage is TRBJ1-1; a possible D gene is TRBD1 (5 bases). Germline CDR1 SGHTA, CDR2 FQGNSA. Trimming removed 3 bases at V and 1 base at J, with 9 bases between. CDR3 length: 14 residues. Full variable domain (remainder filled in from reference TRBV7-2 and TRBJ1-1): GAGVSQSPSNKVTEKGKDVELRCDPISGHTALYWYRQSLGQGLEFLIYFQGNSAPDKSGLPSDRFSAERTGGSVSTLTIQRTQQEDSAVYLCASSFGGGNTEAFFGQGTRLTVV.

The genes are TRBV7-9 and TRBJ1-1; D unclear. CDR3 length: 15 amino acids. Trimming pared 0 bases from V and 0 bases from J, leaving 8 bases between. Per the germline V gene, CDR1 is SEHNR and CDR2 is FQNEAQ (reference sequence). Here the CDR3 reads CASSLAGTVNTEAFF. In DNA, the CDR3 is TGTGCCAGCAGCTTAGCGGGTACAGTGAACACTGAAGCTTTCTTT.

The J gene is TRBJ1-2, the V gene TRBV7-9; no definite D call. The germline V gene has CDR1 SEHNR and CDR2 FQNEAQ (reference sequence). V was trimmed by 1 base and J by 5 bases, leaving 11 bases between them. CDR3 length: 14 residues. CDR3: CASSLGGFDYGYTF. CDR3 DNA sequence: TGTGCCAGCAGCTTAGGGGGATTTGATTATGGCTACACCTTC. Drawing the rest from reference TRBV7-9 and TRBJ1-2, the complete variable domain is DTGVSQNPRHKITKRGQNVTFRCDPISEHNRLYWYRQTLGQGPEFLTYFQNEAQLEKSRLLSDRFSAERPKGSFSTLEIQRTEQGDSAMYLCASSLGGFDYGYTFGSGTRLTVV.

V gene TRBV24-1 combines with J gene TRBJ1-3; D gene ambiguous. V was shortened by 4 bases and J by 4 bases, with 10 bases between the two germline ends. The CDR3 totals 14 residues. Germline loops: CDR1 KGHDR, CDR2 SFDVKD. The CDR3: CATSDSTRGNTIYF. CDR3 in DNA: TGTGCCACCAGTGACTCTACAAGGGGAAACACCATATATTTT.

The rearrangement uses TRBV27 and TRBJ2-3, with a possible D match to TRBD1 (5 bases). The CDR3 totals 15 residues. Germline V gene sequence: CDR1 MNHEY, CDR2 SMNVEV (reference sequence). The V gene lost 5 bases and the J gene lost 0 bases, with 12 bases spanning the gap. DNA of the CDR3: TGTGCCAGCAGTAAGTACAGGCATAGCACAGATACGCAGTATTTT. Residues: CASSKYRHSTDTQYF.

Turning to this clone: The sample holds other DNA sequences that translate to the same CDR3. CDR3 bases: TGCGCCAGCAGTGAGGGACATCAAGAGACCCAGTACTTC. Translating gives CASSEGHQETQYF. J is TRBJ2-5 and V is TRBV10-1, with D perhaps matching TRBD1 (5 bases). V was shortened by 2 bases and J by 2 bases, with 6 bases between the two germline ends. There are 13 residues in the CDR3. Per germline, CDR1 WNHNN and CDR2 SYGVQD (reference sequence).

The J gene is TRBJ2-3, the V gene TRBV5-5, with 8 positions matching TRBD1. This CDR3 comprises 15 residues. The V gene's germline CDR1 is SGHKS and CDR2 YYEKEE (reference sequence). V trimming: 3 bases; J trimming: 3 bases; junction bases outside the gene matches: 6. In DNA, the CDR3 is TGTGCCAGCAGCTCCCGGGACAGGTTGACAGATACGCAGTATTTT. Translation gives CASSSRDRLTDTQYF.

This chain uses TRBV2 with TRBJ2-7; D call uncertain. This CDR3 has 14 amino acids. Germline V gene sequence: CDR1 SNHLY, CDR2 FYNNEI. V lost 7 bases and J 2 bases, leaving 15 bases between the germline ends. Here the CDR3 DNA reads TGTGCCAGCATCCCAGCCCCCGGACCCTACGAGCAGTACTTC. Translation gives CASIPAPGPYEQYF.

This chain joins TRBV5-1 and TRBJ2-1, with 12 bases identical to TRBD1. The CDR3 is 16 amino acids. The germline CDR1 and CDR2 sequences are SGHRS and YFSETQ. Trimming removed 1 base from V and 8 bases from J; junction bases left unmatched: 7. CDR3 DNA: TGCGCCAGCAGCTTGACGGTGGGACAGGGGGCACATGAGCAGTTCTTC. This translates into CASSLTVGQGAHEQFF.

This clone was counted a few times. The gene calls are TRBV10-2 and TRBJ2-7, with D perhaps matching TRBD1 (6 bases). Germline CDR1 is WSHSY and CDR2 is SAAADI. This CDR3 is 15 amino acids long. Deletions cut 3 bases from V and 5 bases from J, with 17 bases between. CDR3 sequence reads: CASSEGQGSINEQYF. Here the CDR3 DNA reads TGCGCCAGCAGTGAAGGGCAGGGGAGCATCAACGAGCAGTACTTC.

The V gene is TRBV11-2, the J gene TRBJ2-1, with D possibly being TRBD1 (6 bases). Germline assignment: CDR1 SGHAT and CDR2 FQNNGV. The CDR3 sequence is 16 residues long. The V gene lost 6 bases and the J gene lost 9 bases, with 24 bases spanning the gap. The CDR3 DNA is TGTGCCAGCAGGCTTACAGGGTTGATAGGTGATGGTGAGCAGTTCTTC. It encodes CASRLTGLIGDGEQFF. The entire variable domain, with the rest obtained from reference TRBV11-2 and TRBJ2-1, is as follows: EAGVAQSPRYKIIEKRQSVAFWCNPISGHATLYWYQQILGQGPKLLIQFQNNGVVDDSQLPKDRFSAERLKGVDSTLKIQPAKLEDSAVYLCASRLTGLIGDGEQFFGPGTRLTVL.

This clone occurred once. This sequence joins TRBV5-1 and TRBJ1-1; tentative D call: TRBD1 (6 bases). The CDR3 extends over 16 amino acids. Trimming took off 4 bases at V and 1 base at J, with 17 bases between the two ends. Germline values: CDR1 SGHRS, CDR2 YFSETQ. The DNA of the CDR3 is TGCGCCAGCAGCGTGACTCCGGGACAAAAGAACACTGAAGCTTTCTTT. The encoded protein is CASSVTPGQKNTEAFF.

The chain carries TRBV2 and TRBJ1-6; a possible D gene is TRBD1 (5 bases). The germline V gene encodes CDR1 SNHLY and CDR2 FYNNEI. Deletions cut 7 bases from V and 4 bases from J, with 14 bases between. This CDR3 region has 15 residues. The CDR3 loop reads CASTPWGSYNSPLHF. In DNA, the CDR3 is TGTGCCAGCACCCCTTGGGGGAGTTATAATTCACCCCTCCACTTT. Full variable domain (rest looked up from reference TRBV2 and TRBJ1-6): EPEVTQTPSHQVTQMGQEVILRCVPISNHLYFYWYRQILGQKVEFLVSFYNNEISEKSEIFDDQFSVERPDGSNFTLKIRSTKLEDSAMYFCASTPWGSYNSPLHFGNGTRLTVT.

The CDR3 reads CASTITMGGTGELFF. The CDR3 DNA reads as TGTGCCAGCACCATAACGATGGGGGGCACCGGGGAGCTGTTTTTT. The chain carries TRBV2 and TRBJ2-2; weak D call: TRBD2 (6 bases). Germline V gene lookup returns CDR1 SNHLY and CDR2 FYNNEI. Trimming stripped 7 bases from V and 4 bases from J, with 16 bases between. This CDR3 has 15 amino acids.

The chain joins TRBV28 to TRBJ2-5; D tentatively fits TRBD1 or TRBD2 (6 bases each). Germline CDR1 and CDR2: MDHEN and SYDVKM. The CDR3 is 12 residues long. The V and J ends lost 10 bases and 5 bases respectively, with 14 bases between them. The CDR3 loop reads CATQGGWETQYF. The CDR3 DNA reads TGTGCCACCCAAGGGGGGTGGGAGACCCAGTACTTC.

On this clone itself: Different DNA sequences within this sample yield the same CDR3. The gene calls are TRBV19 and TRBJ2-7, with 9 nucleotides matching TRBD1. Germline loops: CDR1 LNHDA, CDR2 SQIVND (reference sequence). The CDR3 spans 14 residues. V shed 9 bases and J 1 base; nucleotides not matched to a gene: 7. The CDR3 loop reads CASSLGTGSYEQYF. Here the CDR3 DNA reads TGTGCCAGCAGCCTGGGGACAGGGTCCTACGAGCAGTACTTC.

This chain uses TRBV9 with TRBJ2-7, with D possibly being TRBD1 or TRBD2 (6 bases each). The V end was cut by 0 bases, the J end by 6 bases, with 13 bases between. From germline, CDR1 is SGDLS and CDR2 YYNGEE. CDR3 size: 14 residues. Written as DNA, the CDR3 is TGTGCCAGCAGCGTAGTGGAACAGGGAGGCGAGCAGTACTTC. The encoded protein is CASSVVEQGGEQYF.

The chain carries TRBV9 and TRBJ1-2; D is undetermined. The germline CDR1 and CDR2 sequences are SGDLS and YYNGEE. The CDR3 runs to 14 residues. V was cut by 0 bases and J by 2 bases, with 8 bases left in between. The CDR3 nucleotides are TGTGCCAGCAGCGTAGATCCACTCAACTATGGCTACACCTTC. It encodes CASSVDPLNYGYTF.

CDR3 DNA: TGTGCCAGCAGTTATCGACAGGGGGCGAACGGGGAGCTGTTTTTT. Amino acid sequence: CASSYRQGANGELFF. This chain uses TRBV28 with TRBJ2-2; 10 bases are shared with TRBD1. The V and J ends lost 4 bases and 7 bases, in that order; junction bases with no gene match: 6. Per the germline V gene, CDR1 is MDHEN and CDR2 is SYDVKM. This CDR3 contains 15 residues.

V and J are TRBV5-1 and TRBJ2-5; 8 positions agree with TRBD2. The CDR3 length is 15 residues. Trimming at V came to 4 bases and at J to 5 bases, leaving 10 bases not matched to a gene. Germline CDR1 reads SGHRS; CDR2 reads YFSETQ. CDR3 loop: CASSPGAGGVETQYF. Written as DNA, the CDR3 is TGCGCCAGCAGCCCGGGGGCGGGAGGAGTGGAGACCCAGTACTTC.